The 21 T cell receptor beta chains presented below share a single source sample, sequenced in a study of vaccination and CD4 T cells after COVID-19. These receptors are not linked to any known antigen. Treatment in this sample: roughly ten-day PBMC culture with coronavirus spike peptide pools or control peptides (ViraFEST assay). Harvesting of the unexposed donor's CD4+ T cells predated the COVID-19 pandemic (2011-2018). The Oncomine TCR Beta short-read assay was applied to DNA of cultured CD4+ T cells. Extraction of genomic DNA was performed on cultured CD4+ T cells. TCRdb re-analysed the PCR reads in MiXCR, keeping a single row per CDR3 protein. The table records over 9,500 distinct CDR3 sequences, around 30% of them present only once. Sequenced material: CD4+ T cells from blood, cultured in vitro. The receptors here all came from a human donor in good health.

V gene TRBV7-2 combines with J gene TRBJ2-5; TRBD2 aligns across 9 bases. The CDR3 has 16 amino acids. Germline CDR1 and CDR2: SGHTA and FQGNSA. The junction had 8 bases not matched to a gene; V was cut back by 4 bases and J by 2 bases. The CDR3 reads CASSSIAGAAQETQYF. The CDR3 nucleotides read TGTGCCAGCAGCTCAATAGCGGGAGCGGCTCAAGAGACCCAGTACTTC.

The chain links TRBV19 to TRBJ1-5; D is unresolved. Germline-derived CDR1 and CDR2 are LNHDA and SQIVND (reference sequence). CDR3 length equals 14 residues. V was pared by 3 bases and J by 6 bases, with 12 bases between. The CDR3, as DNA: TGTGCCAGTAGTATCGAAGTTCGCTTTCAGCCCCAGCATTTT. Translating gives CASSIEVRFQPQHF.

As concerns this clonotype: An end of the junction does not agree with germline; a read error may underlie this. This rearrangement joins TRBV6-1 to TRBJ1-5, with TRBD1 as a possible D gene (5 bases). CDR3 length: 15 residues. Per germline, CDR1 MNHNS and CDR2 SASEGT. CDR3 sequence reads: CAGSEAGGINQPQHF. CDR3 DNA sequence: TGTGCCGGCAGTGAAGCTGGGGGAATAAATCAGCCCCAGCATTTT.

The sample holds a few counts of this clonotype. V gene TRBV6-1 combines with J gene TRBJ2-7; 7 nucleotides align to TRBD1. CDR3 length: 14 amino acids. The trim removed 1 base at V and 2 bases at J, leaving 2 bases unmatched. In germline, CDR1 is MNHNS, CDR2 SASEGT. CDR3: CASSEGDSAYEQYF. For the CDR3, the DNA is TGTGCCAGCAGTGAAGGGGACAGTGCCTACGAGCAGTACTTC.

This clonotype appeared a few times. The rearrangement uses TRBV20-1 and TRBJ1-2; D is undetermined. The CDR3 is 13 residues long. Germline assignment: CDR1 DFQATT and CDR2 SNEGSKA (reference sequence). The V end lost 0 bases, the J end lost 6 bases, and 11 bases lay between the germline ends. As DNA, the CDR3 is TGCAGTGCTAGAGACCCATTGAAAAATGGCTACACCTTC. Amino acid sequence: CSARDPLKNGYTF.

The J gene is TRBJ2-3, the V gene TRBV7-2; 8 bases align to TRBD2. Germline trimming cut 2 bases from V and 0 bases from J; bases unmatched to any gene: 7. Germline V gives CDR1 SGHTA, CDR2 FQGNSA. The CDR3 spans 17 residues. The CDR3 DNA is TGTGCCAGCAGCTTAACTAGCGGAACACCTAGCACAGATACGCAGTATTTT. It encodes CASSLTSGTPSTDTQYF.

The rearrangement links TRBV6-2 or TRBV6-3 to TRBJ1-1; 10 bases match TRBD1. CDR3 length: 18 amino acids. V was clipped by 0 bases and J by 1 base; unmatched bases: 8. Germline V gives CDR1 MNHEY, CDR2 SVGEGT. The CDR3 DNA follows: TGTGCCAGCAGTTACTCCCCGGGACAGGGGCTGGGGAACACTGAAGCTTTCTTT. Protein: CASSYSPGQGLGNTEAFF.

In its sample, this clonotype was seen a few times. This chain uses TRBV6-5 with TRBJ2-1; D gene uncertain. V gave up 0 bases and J gave up 5 bases, with 8 bases separating them. From germline, CDR1 is MNHEY and CDR2 SVGAGI. The CDR3 consists of 14 residues. CDR3 in DNA: TGTGCCAGCAGTTACTCGAATCAGGACAATGAGCAGTTCTTC. Its protein product is CASSYSNQDNEQFF.

This clonotype came up a few times. V is TRBV19 and J is TRBJ2-5; D not certain. Looked up from germline, CDR1 is LNHDA and CDR2 is SQIVND (reference sequence). Between the trimmed V and J ends, which lost 3 bases and 5 bases, there was a span of 4 bases. CDR3 length equals 11 residues. CDR3 DNA: TGTGCCAGTAGTATCATGGAGACCCAGTACTTC. Its translation: CASSIMETQYF.

A few counts support this clonotype. The J gene is TRBJ1-3, the V gene TRBV20-1; D is ambiguous. V shed 4 bases and J shed 4 bases, with 17 bases lying between them. The CDR3 spans 15 residues. Germline values: CDR1 DFQATT, CDR2 SNEGSKA (reference sequence). CDR3 coding DNA: TGCAGTGCTACGGAAGGACTGCCCGGGGGAAACACCATATATTTT. It specifies CSATEGLPGGNTIYF.

This clonotype was counted between two and nine times. V gene TRBV11-3 combines with J gene TRBJ2-5; perhaps TRBD2 as D (6 bases). The CDR3 is 17 amino acids. Per germline, CDR1 SGHNT and CDR2 YENEEA. V was cut by 3 bases and J by 2 bases, with 19 bases left in between. DNA for the CDR3: TGTGCCAGCAGCTTGGGGCTAGCGACACCGCCTCAAGAGACCCAGTACTTC. Translation gives CASSLGLATPPQETQYF. Together with reference TRBV11-3 and TRBJ2-5, the CDR3 gives the full variable domain: EAGVVQSPRYKIIEKKQPVAFWCNPISGHNTLYWYLQNLGQGPELLIRYENEEAVDDSQLPKDRFSAERLKGVDSTLKIQPAELGDSAVYLCASSLGLATPPQETQYFGPGTRLLVL.

For this clonotype: No conserved phenylalanine or tryptophan is present at the end of the CDR3, so a read error is the likely explanation. The chain links TRBV20-1 to TRBJ2-7, with D possibly matching TRBD2 (6 bases). The CDR3 runs to 12 residues. The germline V gene encodes CDR1 DFQATT and CDR2 SNEGSKA (reference sequence). V lost 1 base to trimming and J lost 6 bases, with 10 bases between them. CDR3 loop: CSARVGGSEQYL. The CDR3 DNA reads TGCAGTGCTAGAGTGGGGGGATCCGAGCAGTACCTC.

This clonotype was observed a few times. The V call is TRBV6-2 or TRBV6-3, the J call TRBJ2-7; 12 bases match TRBD2. Losses at the gene ends were 2 bases for V and 7 bases for J; bases not matched to a gene: 3. The CDR3 has 14 residues. Per germline, CDR1 MNHEY and CDR2 SVGEGT. The CDR3 region is CASSYGLAGREQYF. The CDR3 DNA is TGTGCCAGCAGTTACGGACTAGCGGGACGGGAGCAGTACTTC.

This clonotype was picked up a small number of times. V and J are TRBV6-1 and TRBJ2-7; 10 positions agree with TRBD2. This CDR3 comprises 15 residues. The germline V gene has CDR1 MNHNS and CDR2 SASEGT. J was trimmed by 5 bases and V by 6 bases; bases with no gene match: 10. The CDR3, as DNA: TGTGCCAGCAGCCCCCGTCGGCTAGCGGGGGACGAGCAGTACTTC. This codes for CASSPRRLAGDEQYF.

The chain uses TRBV20-1 and TRBJ2-7; TRBD1 or TRBD2 may be the D gene (6 bases each). Trimming took 0 bases from V and 0 from J, leaving 12 bases between them. This CDR3 has 15 amino acids. CDR1 and CDR2 (germline): DFQATT, SNEGSKA (reference sequence). The CDR3 loop is CSARDLGGNSYEQYF. The CDR3 DNA is TGCAGTGCTAGAGATTTGGGGGGCAACTCCTACGAGCAGTACTTC.

The chain couples TRBV5-4 to TRBJ2-5, with no clear D. The V end lost 0 bases, the J end lost 3 bases, and 9 bases lay between the germline ends. The germline V gene encodes CDR1 SGHNT and CDR2 YYREEE (reference sequence). The length of the CDR3 is 14 residues. The chain's CDR3 is CASSLGGVKETQYF. The CDR3, as DNA: TGTGCCAGCAGCTTGGGAGGCGTCAAAGAGACCCAGTACTTC. Full variable domain (outside the CDR3, taken from reference TRBV5-4 and TRBJ2-5): ETGVTQSPTHLIKTRGQQVTLRCSSQSGHNTVSWYQQALGQGPQFIFQYYREEENGRGNFPPRFSGLQFPNYSSELNVNALELDDSALYLCASSLGGVKETQYFGPGTRLLVL.

V and J are TRBV10-1 and TRBJ2-2; the D is unclear. The germline gives CDR1 WNHNN, CDR2 SYGVQD (reference sequence). The CDR3 loop spans 17 amino acids. The germline V and J ends were trimmed by 2 bases and 1 base, with 14 bases remaining between them. DNA of the CDR3: TGCGCCAGCAGTGAGCCCCACGGTCCGAAGAACACCGGGGAGCTGTTTTTT. Protein: CASSEPHGPKNTGELFF.

The V gene is TRBV28, the J gene TRBJ1-5; perhaps TRBD1 as D (6 bases). V lost 7 bases, J lost 2 bases, and 12 bases lay in between. Germline CDR1 and CDR2: MDHEN and SYDVKM. This CDR3 has 14 amino acids. Written as DNA, the CDR3 is TGTGCCAGCACCCTAGCAGGGGGCAATCAGCCCCAGCATTTT. Translated, it gives CASTLAGGNQPQHF.

The CDR3 loop reads CASSSSGRPADTQYF. DNA for the CDR3: TGTGCCAGCAGTTCTAGCGGGAGGCCGGCAGATACGCAGTATTTT. The chain has TRBV6-5 and TRBJ2-3; 11 bases agree with TRBD2. V was pared by 4 bases and J by 4 bases, with 4 bases of the junction left unmatched. CDR1 MNHEY and CDR2 SVGAGI come from the germline V gene. This CDR3 region has 15 residues.

As DNA, the CDR3 is TGCGCCAGCAGCACAGGGGGGAACTATGGCTACACCTTC. Protein product: CASSTGGNYGYTF. The chain joins TRBV5-1 to TRBJ1-2; 8 bases map to TRBD1. After removal of 4 bases from V and 2 bases from J, the junction contained 1 base not matched to a gene. This CDR3 has 13 residues. Germline values: CDR1 SGHRS, CDR2 YFSETQ.

V usage is TRBV20-1 and J usage is TRBJ1-1, with D perhaps matching TRBD1 (5 bases). Per germline, CDR1 DFQATT and CDR2 SNEGSKA (reference sequence). The CDR3 is 15 amino acids. V lost 6 bases to trimming and J lost 7 bases, with 24 bases between them. CDR3 sequence reads: CSAPPRGWTSIEAFF. The CDR3 bases are TGCAGTGCACCCCCGCGGGGGTGGACAAGCATTGAAGCTTTCTTT.